The next 15 T cell receptor beta chains were all read from a single sample in a study of blood T cell repertoires in COVID-19. Sequencing was performed with immunoSEQ multiplex PCR; in TCRdb, only in-frame clones are kept and a portion is missing. The sample yields around 130,000 clones, 80% seen once. The source material was peripheral blood. These receptor sequences come from a man aged 55 to 70 with active or convalescent COVID-19.

J is TRBJ1-1 and V is TRBV29-1; D remains ambiguous. The CDR3 is 10 amino acids. CDR1 is SQVTM and CDR2 is ANQGSEA in the germline V gene. V was clipped by 0 bases and J by 11 bases, with 7 bases between them. The CDR3: CSVEEEMAFF. For the CDR3, the DNA is TGCAGCGTTGAAGAGGAGATGGCTTTCTTT.

This clone came up a few times. CDR3 region: CASSLVGEGGYNEQFF. The CDR3 coding sequence is TGCGCCAGCAGCTTGGTGGGGGAAGGGGGTTACAATGAGCAGTTCTTC. The chain carries TRBV5-1 and TRBJ2-1; weak D call: TRBD1 (6 bases). The CDR3 length is 16 residues. Looked up from germline, CDR1 is SGHRS and CDR2 is YFSETQ. The V and J ends lost 0 bases and 4 bases respectively, with 14 bases between them.

This sequence joins TRBV6-6 and TRBJ2-3; 11 nucleotides match TRBD2. J lost 3 bases, V lost 6 bases, and 5 bases had no gene match. The germline V gene has CDR1 MNHNY and CDR2 SVGAGI (reference sequence). CDR3 length: 15 amino acids. This chain's CDR3 is CASRLAGGATDTQYF. The DNA of the CDR3 is TGTGCCAGCAGATTAGCGGGGGGGGCGACAGATACGCAGTATTTT.

V gene TRBV24-1 combines with J gene TRBJ1-4; 8 bases agree with TRBD1. The length of the CDR3 is 13 residues. In germline, CDR1 is KGHDR, CDR2 SFDVKD. The trim removed 9 bases at V and 8 bases at J, leaving 7 bases unmatched. CDR3 sequence: CATAGGSEEKLFF. CDR3 nucleotides: TGTGCCACCGCAGGGGGCTCGGAGGAAAAACTGTTTTTT.

The chain uses TRBV20-1 and TRBJ1-1; 10 nucleotides agree with TRBD1. Unmatched junction bases numbered 12, after V lost 3 bases and J lost 5 bases. Germline CDR1 is DFQATT and CDR2 is SNEGSKA (reference sequence). This CDR3 has 16 residues. DNA for the CDR3: TGCAGTGCTAGTACCGGGACAGGGGTGAGTTTAACTGAAGCTTTCTTT. It yields the protein CSASTGTGVSLTEAFF.

The CDR3 sequence: CASSQESPTWRLASQETQYF. In DNA, the CDR3 is TGTGCCAGCAGCCAAGAAAGCCCCACGTGGAGACTAGCGAGCCAAGAGACCCAGTACTTC. The chain joins TRBV14 to TRBJ2-5, with 8 bases identical to TRBD2. Germline CDR1 is SGHDN and CDR2 is FVKESK. V shed 0 bases, J shed 1 base, and the junction held 16 bases outside the gene matches. This CDR3 contains 20 residues.

The CDR3 loop is CASSLGGPFEQYF. The CDR3 DNA reads TGCGCCAGCAGCTTGGGAGGGCCATTTGAGCAGTACTTC. This chain uses TRBV5-1 with TRBJ2-7; TRBD2 is a possible D gene (5 bases). From germline, CDR1 is SGHRS and CDR2 YFSETQ. The CDR3 is made up of 13 amino acids. The ends were cut back, 0 bases at V and 7 bases at J, with 11 bases in the middle.

This chain connects TRBV19 to TRBJ1-2; possibly TRBD1 for D (5 bases). Trimming stripped 7 bases from V and 7 bases from J, with 22 bases between. The CDR3 has 15 amino acids. Germline loops: CDR1 LNHDA, CDR2 SQIVND (reference sequence). CDR3 amino acids: CASMERAGGRSGYTF. The CDR3 coding sequence is TGTGCCAGTATGGAACGGGCCGGGGGGAGGAGTGGCTACACCTTC. Combining the CDR3 with reference TRBV19 and TRBJ1-2 gives the whole variable domain DGGITQSPKYLFRKEGQNVTLSCEQNLNHDAMYWYRQDPGQGLRLIYYSQIVNDFQKGDIAEGYSVSREKKESFPLTVTSAQKNPTAFYLCASMERAGGRSGYTFGSGTRLTVV.

The rearrangement links TRBV5-1 to TRBJ2-7; 12 bases match TRBD2. With V trimmed by 5 bases and J by 5 bases, 8 bases remained unmatched. The CDR3 is made up of 15 amino acids. Germline V gives CDR1 SGHRS, CDR2 YFSETQ. The CDR3 sequence is CASSFLAGGLNEQYF. DNA of the CDR3: TGCGCCAGCAGTTTCCTAGCGGGAGGGCTCAACGAGCAGTACTTC.

The V and J genes are TRBV11-3 and TRBJ2-5, with 7 bases that match TRBD1. V trimming: 0 bases; J trimming: 1 base; junction bases outside the gene matches: 2. Germline CDR1 and CDR2: SGHNT and YENEEA. The CDR3 covers 15 residues. CDR3 nucleotides: TGTGCCAGCAGCTTAGATGGGACAGCCCAAGAGACCCAGTACTTC. It codes for CASSLDGTAQETQYF.

The chain is built from TRBV4-1 and TRBJ2-1; 8 bases align to TRBD2. Germline CDR1 MGHRA, CDR2 YSYEKL. The CDR3 contains 18 residues. Losses at the gene ends were 4 bases for V and 7 bases for J; bases not matched to a gene: 18. For the CDR3, the DNA is TGCGCCAGCAGCCGTCTTGGAGCGGGAGTCTCAATTCGGAATGAGCAGTTCTTC. It yields the protein CASSRLGAGVSIRNEQFF.

This clone came up once. The chain has TRBV6-4 and TRBJ2-2, with 13 bases fitting TRBD2. CDR3 length equals 16 residues. V lost 7 bases, J lost 5 bases, and 7 bases stayed unmatched. From germline, CDR1 is MRHNA and CDR2 SNTAGT. This chain's CDR3 is CASIRTSGSGTGELFF. The CDR3 nucleotides read TGTGCCAGCATTAGGACTAGCGGGAGTGGAACCGGGGAGCTGTTTTTT.

This rearrangement joins TRBV5-8 to TRBJ2-7; D is perhaps TRBD2 (5 bases). Trimming shortened V by 2 bases and J by 7 bases, and 16 bases separated the two germline ends. The germline CDR1 and CDR2 sequences are SGHTS and YDEGEE. CDR3 length equals 14 residues. Here the CDR3 DNA reads TGTGCCAGCAGCTTCGGTGTGGGAGTGGAGGAGCAGTACTTC. This sequence encodes CASSFGVGVEEQYF.

The rearrangement joins TRBV7-2 to TRBJ2-3, with no clear D. Germline CDR1 and CDR2: SGHTA and FQGNSA. Deletions cut 1 base from V and 1 base from J, with 6 bases between. The CDR3 has 14 residues. CDR3 amino acids: CASSLDIGTDTQYF. As DNA, the CDR3 is TGTGCCAGCAGCTTAGACATCGGCACAGATACGCAGTATTTT.

The chain combines TRBV9 with TRBJ2-1; 8 positions agree with TRBD2. The CDR3 is 15 residues long. CDR1 and CDR2 (germline): SGDLS, YYNGEE. Losses at the gene ends were 3 bases for V and 13 bases for J; bases not matched to a gene: 15. CDR3 region: CASSGPGHAGGVQFF. The CDR3 coding sequence is TGTGCCAGCAGCGGGCCGGGGCACGCGGGAGGTGTACAGTTCTTC.